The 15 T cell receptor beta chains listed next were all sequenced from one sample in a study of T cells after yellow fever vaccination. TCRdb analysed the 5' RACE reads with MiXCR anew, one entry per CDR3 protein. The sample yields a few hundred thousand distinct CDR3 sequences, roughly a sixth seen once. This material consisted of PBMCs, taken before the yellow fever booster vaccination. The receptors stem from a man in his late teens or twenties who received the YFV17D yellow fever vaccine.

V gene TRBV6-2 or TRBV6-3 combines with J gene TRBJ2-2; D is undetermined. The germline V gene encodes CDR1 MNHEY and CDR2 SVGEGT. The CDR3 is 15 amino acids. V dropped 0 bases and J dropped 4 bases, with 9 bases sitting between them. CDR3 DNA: TGTGCCAGCAGTTACTCTACAGAAAGCACCGGGGAGCTGTTTTTT. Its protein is CASSYSTESTGELFF.

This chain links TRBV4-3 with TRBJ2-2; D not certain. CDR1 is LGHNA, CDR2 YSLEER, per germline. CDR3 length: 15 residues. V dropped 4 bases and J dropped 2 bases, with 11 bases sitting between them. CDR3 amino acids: CASSPWWGNTGELFF. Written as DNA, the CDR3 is TGCGCCAGCAGCCCCTGGTGGGGAAACACCGGGGAGCTGTTTTTT.

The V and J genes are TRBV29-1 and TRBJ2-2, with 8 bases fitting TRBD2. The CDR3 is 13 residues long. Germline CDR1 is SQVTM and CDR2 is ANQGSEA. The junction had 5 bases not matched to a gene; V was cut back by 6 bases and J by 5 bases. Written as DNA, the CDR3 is TGCAGCGTGTCCCGGGGGGGGACCGGGGAGCTGTTTTTT. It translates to CSVSRGGTGELFF.

The CDR3 nucleotides read TGTGCCAGCAGTTACTCGGCGGCAGGGGGGTATGCTTTCTTT. Its translation is CASSYSAAGGYAFF. This chain uses TRBV6-2 or TRBV6-3 with TRBJ1-1, with TRBD1 matching 7 bases. V was pared by 0 bases and J by 11 bases, with 9 bases of the junction left unmatched. Germline lookup yields CDR1 MNHEY and CDR2 SVGEGT. The CDR3 loop spans 14 amino acids.

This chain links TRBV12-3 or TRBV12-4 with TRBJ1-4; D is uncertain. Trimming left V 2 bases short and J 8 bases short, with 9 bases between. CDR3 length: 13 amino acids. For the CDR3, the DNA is TGTGCCAGCAGTTTACATGGGAGCGAAAAACTGTTTTTT. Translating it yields CASSLHGSEKLFF.

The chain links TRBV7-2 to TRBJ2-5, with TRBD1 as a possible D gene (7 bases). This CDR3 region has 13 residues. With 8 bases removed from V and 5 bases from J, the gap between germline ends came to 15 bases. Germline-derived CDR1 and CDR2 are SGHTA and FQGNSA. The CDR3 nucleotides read TGTGCCAGCGGCAGGGGGGCCATGGAGACCCAGTACTTC. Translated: CASGRGAMETQYF.

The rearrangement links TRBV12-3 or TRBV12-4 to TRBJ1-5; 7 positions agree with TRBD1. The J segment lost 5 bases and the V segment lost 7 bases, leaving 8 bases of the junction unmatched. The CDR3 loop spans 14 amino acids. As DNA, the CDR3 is TGTGCCAGCACTCATTCTCAGGGGGATCAGCCCCAGCATTTT. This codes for CASTHSQGDQPQHF.

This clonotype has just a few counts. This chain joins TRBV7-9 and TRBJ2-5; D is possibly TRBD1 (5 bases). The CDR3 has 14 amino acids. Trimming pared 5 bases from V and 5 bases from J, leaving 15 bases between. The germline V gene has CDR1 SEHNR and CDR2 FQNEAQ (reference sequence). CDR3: CASSHAKGSETQYF. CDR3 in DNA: TGTGCCAGCAGCCACGCAAAGGGGTCGGAGACCCAGTACTTC. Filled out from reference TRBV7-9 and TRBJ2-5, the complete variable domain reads DTGVSQNPRHKITKRGQNVTFRCDPISEHNRLYWYRQTLGQGPEFLTYFQNEAQLEKSRLLSDRFSAERPKGSFSTLEIQRTEQGDSAMYLCASSHAKGSETQYFGPGTRLLVL.

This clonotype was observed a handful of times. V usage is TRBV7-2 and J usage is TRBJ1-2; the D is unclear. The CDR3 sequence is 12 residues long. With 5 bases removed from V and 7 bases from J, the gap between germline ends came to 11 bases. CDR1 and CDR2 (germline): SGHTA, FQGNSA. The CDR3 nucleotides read TGTGCCAGCAGCCTCGATTGGTCTGGCTACACCTTC. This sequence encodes CASSLDWSGYTF.

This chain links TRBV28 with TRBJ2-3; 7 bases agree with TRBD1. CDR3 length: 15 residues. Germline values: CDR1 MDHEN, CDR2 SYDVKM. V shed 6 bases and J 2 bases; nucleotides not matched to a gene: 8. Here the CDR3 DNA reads TGTGCCAGCAGCCGGGACAGAGGATTCACAGATACGCAGTATTTT. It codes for CASSRDRGFTDTQYF.

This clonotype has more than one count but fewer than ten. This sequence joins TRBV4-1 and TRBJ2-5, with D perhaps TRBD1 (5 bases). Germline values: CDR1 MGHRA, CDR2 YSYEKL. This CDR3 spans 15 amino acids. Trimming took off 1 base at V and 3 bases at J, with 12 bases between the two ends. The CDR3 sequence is CASSQAGQGEETQYF. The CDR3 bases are TGCGCCAGCAGCCAAGCTGGACAAGGCGAAGAGACCCAGTACTTC.

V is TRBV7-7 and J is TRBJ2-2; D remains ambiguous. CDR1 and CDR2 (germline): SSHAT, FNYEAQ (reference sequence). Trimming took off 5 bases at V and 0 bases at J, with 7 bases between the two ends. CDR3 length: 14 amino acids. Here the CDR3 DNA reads TGTGCCAGCAGCCGAGTTACGAACACCGGGGAGCTGTTTTTT. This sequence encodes CASSRVTNTGELFF.

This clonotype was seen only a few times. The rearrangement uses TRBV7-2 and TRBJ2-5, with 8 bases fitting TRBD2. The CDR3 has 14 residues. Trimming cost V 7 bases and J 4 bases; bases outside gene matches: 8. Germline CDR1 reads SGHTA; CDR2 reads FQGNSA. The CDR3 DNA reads TGTGCCAGCACCCCGAGCCGGGGGGGAGAGACCCAGTACTTC. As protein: CASTPSRGGETQYF.

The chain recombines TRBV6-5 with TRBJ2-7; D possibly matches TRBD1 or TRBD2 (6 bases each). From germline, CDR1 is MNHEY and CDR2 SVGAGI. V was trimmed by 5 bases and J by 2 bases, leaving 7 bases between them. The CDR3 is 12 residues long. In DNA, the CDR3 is TGTGCCAGCAGTAGGGGGGCCTACGAGCAGTACTTC. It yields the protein CASSRGAYEQYF.

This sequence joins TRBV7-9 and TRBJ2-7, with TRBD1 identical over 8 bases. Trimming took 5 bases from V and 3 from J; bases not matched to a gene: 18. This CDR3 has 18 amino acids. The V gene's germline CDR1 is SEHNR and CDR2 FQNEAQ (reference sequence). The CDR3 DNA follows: TGTGCCAGCAGCGCTCCGGGACAGGCCACCCCCTTGCTCTACGAGCAGTACGTC. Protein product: CASSAPGQATPLLYEQYV.